The T cell receptor beta chain under discussion was sequenced for a study of T cell responses to AZD1222 COVID-19 vaccine. Study outcomes and limitations: In all cases, repertoires were sampled only after the peak T cell response. The reported proportion of spike-specific TCRs targeting unmutated variant regions was nearly half.

TCRdb's copy holds only in-frame clones and misses some; the assay was immunoSEQ multiplex PCR. Of fewer than 150,000 clones listed, 93% were seen once; the top ten hold around 5.1%. Regarding this clone: No antigen is known for it.

Trimming cost V 0 bases and J 0 bases, with 14 bases left between them. Germline-derived CDR1 and CDR2 are SGHVS and FQNEAQ. The length of the CDR3 is 18 residues. The chain links TRBV7-8 to TRBJ2-2; tentatively, D is TRBD1 or TRBD2 (5 bases each). The TCR comes from an adult in good health. The starting material was peripheral blood, obtained on day 0 of AZD1222 vaccination. CDR3 DNA sequence: TGTGCCAGCAGCTTAGCAGCCGGGACGTATACGAACACCGGGGAGCTGTTTTTT. It specifies CASSLAAGTYTNTGELFF.